Sequencing of this TCR beta chain was carried out in a study of Ad26.COV2.S vaccination and SARS-CoV-2 variants (dated by TCRdb to the early 2020s). About the investigation overall: Donors in the vaccine arm were drawn from COV1001, a multicentre, randomized, double-blind, placebo-controlled phase I-IIa trial testing Ad26.COV2.S in healthy adults. Ad26.COV2.S was administered intramuscularly at a dose of 5x10^10 or 1x10^11 viral particles, either as one shot or as two shots given 56 days apart. TCRbeta repertoire sequencing served as the tool for gauging how specific and how broad the SARS-CoV-2-reactive T cell receptors were following Ad26.COV2.S vaccination. A total of approximately 30 samples were included in the TCR-sequenced set, comprising roughly 19 Ad26.COV2.S vaccine recipients, 5 placebo recipients and 8 SARS-CoV-2 convalescent individuals. Trial participants were randomized into five groups of five, in which low-dose or high-dose Ad26.COV2.S was given once or twice, or placebo was given on both occasions. Investigators remained blinded to trial group allocation during experiments and outcome assessment.

The investigation overall reported the following: The study lacked the statistical power to compare responses across vaccine doses or regimens. It was noted by the authors that total T cell responses may have been underestimated by the TCR breadth and depth analyses. Ad26.COV2.S recipients had higher spike-specific TCR breadth than placebo recipients (P = 0.0014). Vaccine and placebo recipients had comparable non-spike TCR breadth, which fits with the vaccine containing only spike. After vaccination, spike-specific CD8+ and CD4+ T cell responses were reported to show substantial breadth.

Regarding this clone: Its antigen remains unidentified. Per-nucleotide qualities are absent, and no much larger clonotype sits a single base away. The identical CDR3 is also encoded by other nucleotide sequences in the sample.

The intended sense of this specimen's treatment or condition label: about 20 received Ad26.COV2.S at low or high dose, single or two shots; five or six received placebo; per-sample allocation not given. Repertoires of vaccine and placebo recipients were sequenced from samples collected on day 63 after the first injection. Between 29 July and 7 August 2020, Cohort 1b enrolled about two dozen adults aged 18-55 years at one site in Boston, USA. As a vaccine, Ad26.COV2.S was a replication-incompetent adenovirus type 26 vector that expressed a prefusion-stabilized SARS-CoV-2 spike protein derived from the original Wuhan strain. The CDR3 holds 14 amino acids from the cysteine to the phenylalanine. Only the CDR3 part of the read is kept: 42 bases, read in frame from the first base. CDR1 and CDR2, per the germline V gene (reference sequence), are SEHNR and FQNEAQ. TCRbeta CDR3 regions were sequenced with the immunoSEQ Assay. After extraction, genomic DNA underwent amplification by bias-controlled multiplex PCR, followed by high-throughput sequencing. Concerning the study's data processing: To quantify the absolute abundance of each unique TCRbeta CDR3 region, sequences were collapsed and filtered. T cell fraction was estimated by normalizing TCRbeta template counts to usable DNA, which was measured by amplifying reference genes present in all nucleated cells. Repertoire TCRs were annotated as SARS-CoV-2-specific by exact matching of V gene, CDR3 amino acid sequence and J gene to a known reactive TCR set. The reference SARS-CoV-2 TCR set was derived from MIRA and filtered for enrichment in COVID-19-positive ImmuneCODE repertoires, a step that removed public or cross-reactive TCRs. Using the MIRA antigens, annotated TCRs were further analysed by specific ORF or by position within an ORF. Depth was the summed frequency of annotated unique rearrangements, while breadth was defined as annotated unique rearrangements over total unique productive rearrangements. TCR breadth was compared between groups using two-sided Wilcoxon rank-sum tests. The clones in this table, taken by TCRdb from immuneACCESS, are in-frame only. Not every clone is retained; where verified, under half of the shortfall comes from an unresolved V gene, and the cause of the rest is unknown. The DNA gave D and trimming, while V, J and clone size come from that table. In this sample the table shows about 430,000 clones, around 90% of which occur a single time. Jointly, the top ten make up 10% to 15% of the sample.

The sequence was collected from a person aged 18-60 years who received the Ad26.COV2.S COVID-19 vaccine or a placebo. This material consisted of peripheral blood, taken in a trial of Ad26.COV2.S vaccine versus placebo. Recombination linked TRBV7-9 to TRBJ2-1, with TRBD2 matching 12 junction bases. CDR3 sequence: CASTGTSGYNEQFF. The DNA reads TGTGCTTCTACCGGGACTAGCGGGTACAATGAGCAGTTCTTC.